The subject of this entry is one T cell receptor beta chain. Its antigen has not been determined. No qualities accompany the bases; no much larger clone lies one base away. V is reduced by 4 bases and J by 2 bases, leaving a spacing of 9 bases between them. The CDR3 runs 12 residues from the cysteine to the phenylalanine. Only CDR3 DNA remains: 36 bases, in frame from the first base. Taken from the germline V gene (reference sequence), the CDR1 and CDR2 loops are GTSNPN and SVGIG. These data belong to a study of cytomegalovirus exposure and HLA in healthy donors (dated by TCRdb to about 2017). Background on the whole study: According to an earlier analysis of around 600 of the donors, roughly 180 million T cells yielded roughly 100 million unique TCR beta sequences and more than 250 Gb of sequence data. A later genetic analysis took genome-wide SNP genotypes for about three fifths of the roughly 670 donors and used that subset as a discovery cohort. The study combined high-throughput TCR immunosequencing, statistical association of individual TCRs with disease status, and machine learning to predict cytomegalovirus infection status. A later analysis re-analyzed previously published TCR beta repertoires from 666 donors and added high-resolution HLA genotyping to study TCR occurrence patterns. In an earlier analysis of roughly 580 of the donors, high-throughput TCR beta sequencing was used to judge whether each TCR beta V gene segment behaved as functional or pseudogenic. The number of typed donors differed by locus: roughly 620-630 for A, B, C, DRB1 and DQB1; 500 to 550 for DQA1; approximately 600 for DPA1; and some 470 for DPB1. Donor age, sex, ethnicity and CMV serostatus were collected together with the repertoire data. The aim of the study was to test whether cataloging public T cell receptors could identify signatures of past pathogen exposure. Across approximately 420 genotyped donors of the cohort, an average of roughly 230,000 unique TCR beta nucleotide sequences per donor were sequenced, and 15% to 20% of those sequences were non-productive. Rather than using new phenotypic data, the later analysis identified candidate immune exposures from TCR beta sequences and from how often those sequences occurred across donors. The study used immunosequencing to profile the T cell repertoires of about 670 subjects and linked those repertoires to cytomegalovirus serostatus. Class I and class II HLA loci were covered by the typing at four-digit resolution. All discovery cohort repertoires had been generated using a single sequencing platform. Besides the first cohort of roughly 640 subjects, a separate validation cohort made up of roughly 130 different subjects was used. Among the roughly 380 genotyped donors, under 90% belonged to the genetic ancestry cluster associated with self-reported Caucasian donors. About 300 gigabases of sequencing data and approximately 80 million unique TCR sequences were included in an early release covering about 700 HLA-typed donors. Because of strong linkage in the cohort, a few DR-DQ haplotypes were treated as single units for association and clustering. The paper's findings and limits, for the study overall: The study listed 150 to 200 TCR beta chains as associated with cytomegalovirus. The earlier analysis of approximately 540 of the donors excluded approximately 15 rarely observed V segments, including chromosome 9 orphons, because counts were too low. Presence/absence analyses assumed roughly uniform sequencing depth across donors, an assumption that may not hold. At a false discovery rate of 0.05, a later analysis linked under 20,000 TCR beta sequences to specific HLA alleles. This cohort had only TCR beta chains sequenced, and the lack of alpha or paired-chain data limited which features could be detected. Most TCR sequences were observed very rarely across donors, whereas some public TCRs were present in many individuals. Linkage disequilibrium might explain the correlated functional status among segregating V segments, but an unknown experimental factor could not be ruled out. In a later analysis, several top co-occurrence clusters were reported to appear linked to parvovirus B19, influenza, CMV and Epstein-Barr virus. When HLA alleles, especially DR and DQ, strongly co-occurred, TCR associations were difficult to assign to individual alleles. A further reported finding was that TCR beta sequences accurately predicted the HLA-A and HLA-B alleles for most subjects in the first cohort. The 87-base-pair reads could not distinguish some IMGT-functional V segments, including TRBV6-2 and TRBV6-3, so those segments were excluded. According to a later analysis, most CMV-associated TCR beta chains appeared to be HLA-restricted, and the HLA associations seemed to be driven largely by CMV exposure. The authors suggested that the approach could potentially be generalized to other disease states and immunological phenotypes. CMV serostatus was the only immune exposure information available for the cohort. In a later analysis, the rate of TCR association differed among HLA loci, with DRB1 alleles having the most associated TCRs and HLA-C alleles having the fewest. Cytomegalovirus status was reported to be diagnosed by the classifier with high specificity and sensitivity in both the original and validation cohorts. A cluster of highly shared sequence variants was judged likely to represent a technical artifact of the sequencing pipeline. Because some donors lacked HLA typing at each locus, the association tests relied only on the typed subset. In an earlier analysis of some 540 of the donors, most TCR beta V segments appeared in productive rearrangements about 90% or about 30% of the time, broadly matching IMGT annotations. A later analysis found that HLA-associated TCR beta chains were more clonally expanded and had lower generation probabilities than equally common non-associated chains. A later genetic analysis associated a missense DCLRE1C variant with V-gene and J-gene trimming of TCR beta chains, and an independent cohort replicated the association. In vitro tests confirmed that a few of the cytomegalovirus-associated TCR beta chains recognize cytomegalovirus antigens. In a later genetic analysis, fewer N-insertions in productive TCRs were reported among donors in an Asian-associated ancestry cluster than the approximately 630-donor mean.

The cohort comprised more than 550 healthy bone marrow donors. At the time of sampling, every cohort member was nominally healthy, though immune exposures that went unrecorded were likely present. The donor was CMV seropositive and belonged to the group of 250 to 350 seropositive cohort members. A peripheral blood sample was provided by each donor, and peripheral blood mononuclear cells were used for TCR beta sequencing. Genomic DNA extraction from the blood cell samples was performed with the Qiagen DNeasy Blood Extraction Kit. Library prep was done by the immunoSEQ multiplex PCR assay. A mixture of 60 forward primers for TCR Vbeta segments and 13 reverse primers for TCR Jbeta segments was used in the multiplex PCR. Amplification of the CDR3 region of rearranged TCR beta genes was performed with a multiplex PCR assay on genomic DNA. The amplified TCR beta libraries were sequenced on the Illumina HiSeq System as 87-base-pair reads. Turning to the authors' computational methods: Across the 600 to 700 repertoires, a later analysis counted some 80 million unique TCR beta chains, around 11 million of which were shared by at least two donors. Raw reads were error-corrected and collapsed into unique sequences with a nearest-neighbor algorithm that merged closely related sequences to remove PCR and sequencing errors. Alignment of CDR3 sequences to IMGT reference sequences was used to assign V, D and J gene segments. For a sequence to be retained, a match of at least six nucleotides was required to both a V gene segment and a J gene segment. A rearrangement counted as productive if the CDR3 had no stop codons and remained in frame with V and J, and every other rearrangement counted as non-productive. Following IMGT convention, CDR3 was defined as the stretch from the second conserved V-encoded cysteine up to the conserved J-encoded phenylalanine. In an earlier analysis of more than 550 of the donors, sequences lacking an unambiguous match to a single V gene segment were excluded. An earlier analysis of 500 to 700 of the donors classified V segments as functional when productive rearrangements were above 56.7% and as segregating when the standard deviation between donors was above 5%. To diagnose cytomegalovirus status from the catalog of TCR beta chain sequences, a statistical classification framework was built. In a later analysis, V and J genes were assigned by comparing TCR nucleotide sequences against IMGT/GENE-DB human TR gene sequences. A later analysis assigned CDR3 sequences and most-parsimonious VDJ recombination scenarios with the TCRdist pipeline. A later analysis defined each TCR beta chain by its CDR3 amino acid sequence plus V-gene family, and excluded reads lacking a unique V-gene family. As a way to deal with suspected cross-contamination and a sequencing artifact, a later analysis dropped 640 or so nucleotide sequences that were highly shared and had low generation probability. In a later analysis, a clonal expansion index for each public chain was calculated from normalized within-repertoire ranks of inferred template counts. A later analysis computed generation probabilities with a VDJ recombination model fitted to out-of-frame rearrangements, and checked the results against IGoR. In a later analysis, TCR-TCR, TCR-HLA and TCR-CMV co-occurrence was scored with hypergeometric tests, and a repertoire-size bias correction was applied to TCR pairs. False discovery rates were estimated in a later analysis by permuting HLA or CMV assignments 20 times. In a later analysis, co-occurring TCRs were grouped with DBSCAN, and TCRdist sequence similarity was added when clustering was performed within HLA-allele-positive subsets. For co-occurrence clustering, repertoires with fewer than 30,000 or more than 120,000 public chains were excluded, along with several repertoires with anomalous nucleotide sharing. TCRdb limited this immuneACCESS table to in-frame rearrangements with V and J called. A share of clones is missing; checked studies link under half to unresolved V genes, and the rest is unexplained. V and J calls and clone size are given by that table; D and trimming were obtained from the DNA. In this sample the table shows some 210,000 clones, about 80% of which occur a single time. The ten most abundant clones make up about 9.4% of the sample.

The chain joins TRBV30 to TRBJ2-7, with a weak D call of TRBD2 (5 bases match). This clonotype was obtained from a woman between 50 and 59 years old in good health and CMV-seropositive. Sample: PBMCs. The DNA is TGTGCCTGGAAACGGGAAACCTACGAGCAGTACTTC. This encodes CAWKRETYEQYF.